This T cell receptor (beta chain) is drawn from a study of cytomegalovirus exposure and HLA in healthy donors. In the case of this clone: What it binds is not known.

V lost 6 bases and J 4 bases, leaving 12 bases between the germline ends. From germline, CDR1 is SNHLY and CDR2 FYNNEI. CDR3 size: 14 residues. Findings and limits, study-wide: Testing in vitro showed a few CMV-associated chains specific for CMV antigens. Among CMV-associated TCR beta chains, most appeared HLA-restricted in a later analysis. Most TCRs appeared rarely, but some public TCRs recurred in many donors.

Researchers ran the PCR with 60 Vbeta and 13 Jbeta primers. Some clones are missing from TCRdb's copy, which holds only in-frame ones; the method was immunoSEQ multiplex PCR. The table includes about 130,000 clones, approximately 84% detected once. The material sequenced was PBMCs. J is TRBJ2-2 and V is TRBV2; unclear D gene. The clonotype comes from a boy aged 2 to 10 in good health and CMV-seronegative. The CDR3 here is CASSDWVSTGELFF. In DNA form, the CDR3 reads TGTGCCAGCAGCGACTGGGTATCCACCGGGGAGCTGTTTTTT.